This TCR beta chain was retrieved from a study of cytomegalovirus exposure and HLA in healthy donors. Both 60 Vbeta primers and 13 Jbeta primers went into the PCR. How the authors handled the data: Later, an analysis found roughly 80 million unique TCR beta chains, and around 10 million of these were shared. Data came from immunoSEQ multiplex PCR; TCRdb stores just in-frame clones and leaves some out. V and J calls and clone size are those listed in that table; D and trimming were worked out from the DNA. In total, the table holds roughly 120,000 clones. CDR3 length: 14 amino acids. V lost 7 bases to trimming and J lost 8 bases; unmatched junction nucleotides: 12. Per germline, CDR1 MRHNA and CDR2 SNTAGT.

The V call is TRBV6-4, the J call TRBJ1-2, with 8 bases aligning to TRBD1. The sequencing sample was made of PBMCs. This TCR derives from a man aged 25 to 45 in good health and CMV-seronegative. CDR3 sequence: CASTGQGVVGGYTF. The CDR3 DNA follows: TGTGCCAGCACTGGACAGGGAGTTGTGGGAGGCTACACCTTC.